This T cell receptor (beta chain) was identified during a study of cytotoxic CD8 clonotypes in ibrutinib-treated CLL. Looking at the study overall: The study included 11 relapsed/refractory and over 14 treatment-naive patients; 17 had IGHV unmutated disease.

Points from the study as a whole: The study found baseline clonality above age-matched healthy donors, tracking circulating CD8+ T-cell counts. Public clonotypes were uncommon and contracted or stayed stable on treatment.

The planned depth of sequencing spanned 1 in 200,000 to 1 in 1 million T cells. Sequencing used immunoSEQ multiplex PCR; TCRdb keeps in-frame clones, though not all of them. Of a few hundred thousand clones in the sample, 70% were seen once. Trimming removed 6 bases from V and 0 bases from J; junction bases left unmatched: 5. CDR3 length: 15 residues. Germline loops: CDR1 MNHEY, CDR2 SVGAGI. On this clone: Its antigen is not identified.

The sequenced sample was PBMCs, obtained after 24 months of ibrutinib treatment. The rearrangement joins TRBV6-5 to TRBJ2-7; 10 bases align to TRBD2. The TCR originated in a human donor with chronic lymphocytic leukemia. The CDR3 nucleotides are TGTGCCAGCAGACTAGCGGGAACGAGCTCCTACGAGCAGTACTTC. It codes for CASRLAGTSSYEQYF.